The clone carrying this T cell receptor beta chain appeared many times. Its antigen remains unidentified. Transcripts of RNA were the source for amplifying TCR beta CDR3 regions. Amplification began with first-round RT-PCR using HTBI primers, then second-round multiplex PCR was performed. Using its own MiXCR run on the multiplex PCR reads, TCRdb lists one record per CDR3 protein. The sample holds some 1.1 million distinct CDR3 sequences, about 40% seen once. The data were taken from a study of Graves' ophthalmopathy and Graves' hyperthyroidism. Study-level points and caveats: Blood shared most expanded thyroid clonotypes above 0.001 frequency.

Newly diagnosed, the hyperthyroidism patients had under 2 months' duration and were aged 18 to 65. Exclusion applied to patients with other autoimmune diseases, uncontrolled infections, pregnancy or lactation. Per germline, CDR1 SGHVS and CDR2 FQNEAQ. V was clipped by 5 bases and J by 3 bases, with 8 bases between them. The CDR3 runs 13 residues. Sequenced material: peripheral blood or thyroid tissue (not recorded which). The chain employs TRBV7-8 and TRBJ1-5; D is undetermined. The receptor comes from an adult man with Graves' hyperthyroidism. The CDR3 spells CASSRWDNQPQHF. The CDR3 DNA is TGTGCCAGCAGCCGGTGGGACAATCAGCCCCAGCATTTT.